Following are 10 T cell receptor beta chains from one sample sequenced in a study of cytomegalovirus exposure and HLA in healthy donors. TCRdb's table, derived via immunoSEQ multiplex PCR, lists solely in-frame clones and lacks some. The profile shows 140,000 or so clones, roughly 87% of them singletons. The sequencing input was PBMCs. The receptors come from a man between 18 and 35 years old in good health and CMV-seropositive.

The chain has TRBV27 and TRBJ2-3; TRBD2 matches 7 bases. Germline-derived CDR1 and CDR2 are MNHEY and SMNVEV (reference sequence). Trimming cost V 6 bases and J 4 bases; bases outside gene matches: 25. CDR3 length: 20 residues. CDR3 sequence (DNA): TGTGCCAGCAGAGGAACCACCGAGACTAGCCCCAGAAGGGGCTCAGATACGCAGTATTTT. This gives the protein CASRGTTETSPRRGSDTQYF.

J is TRBJ2-1 and V is TRBV19, with D possibly being TRBD2 (5 bases). CDR1 is LNHDA and CDR2 is SQIVND in the germline V gene (reference sequence). The CDR3 extends over 15 amino acids. V lost 5 bases and J lost 2, with 13 bases in between. CDR3: CASSRAVSPYNEQFF. The CDR3 region has the DNA TGTGCCAGTAGTCGAGCGGTCTCTCCCTACAATGAGCAGTTCTTC.

V gene TRBV5-1 combines with J gene TRBJ2-4; no reliable D call. CDR1 is SGHRS, CDR2 YFSETQ, per germline. The CDR3 extends over 16 amino acids. With 0 bases removed from V and 0 bases from J, the gap between germline ends came to 10 bases. The CDR3: CASSLGPDTAKNIQYF. Written as DNA, the CDR3 is TGCGCCAGCAGCTTGGGGCCAGACACAGCCAAAAACATTCAGTACTTC.

V is TRBV11-2 and J is TRBJ1-2; D is uncertain. Trimming took off 9 bases at V and 6 bases at J, with 23 bases between the two ends. This CDR3 has 15 amino acids. The germline CDR1 and CDR2 sequences are SGHAT and FQNNGV. This CDR3 is CASGRLRELFNGYTF. DNA for the CDR3: TGTGCCAGTGGACGGCTGCGGGAATTGTTTAATGGCTACACCTTC.

The chain recombines TRBV28 with TRBJ1-6, with 7 bases lining up with TRBD1. With 5 bases clipped from V and 8 bases from J, the junction kept 0 bases outside the gene matches. This CDR3 region has 12 residues. Germline lookup yields CDR1 MDHEN and CDR2 SYDVKM. CDR3 DNA sequence: TGTGCCAGCAGTACAGGGGATTCACCCCTCCACTTT. Residues: CASSTGDSPLHF.

This chain uses TRBV14 with TRBJ2-3; 7 bases are a match to TRBD1. The trim removed 7 bases at V and 9 bases at J, leaving 10 bases unmatched. Germline V CDR1 and CDR2: SGHDN, FVKESK. The CDR3 is 13 residues long. CDR3 coding DNA: TGTGCCAGCATGCAAGCAGGGGGAAGAACGCAGTATTTT. Residues: CASMQAGGRTQYF.

The genes are TRBV9 and TRBJ2-1; 8 bases map to TRBD2. Germline V gene data show CDR1 as SGDLS and CDR2 as YYNGEE. Unmatched junction bases numbered 6, after V lost 0 bases and J lost 4 bases. The CDR3 length is 16 residues. This CDR3 is CASSVEGRGVYNEQFF. DNA of the CDR3: TGTGCCAGCAGCGTAGAAGGGCGGGGGGTTTACAATGAGCAGTTCTTC.

As regards this clone: The sample carries other DNA sequences with the same CDR3. V usage is TRBV6-5 and J usage is TRBJ1-5; 7 nucleotides agree with TRBD1. This CDR3 has 12 amino acids. The germline gives CDR1 MNHEY, CDR2 SVGAGI. V shed 6 bases and J 5 bases; nucleotides not matched to a gene: 1. Here the CDR3 DNA reads TGTGCCAGCAGGCAGGGGGATCAGCCCCAGCATTTT. This codes for CASRQGDQPQHF.

This rearrangement joins TRBV12-5 to TRBJ2-2, with 14 bases lining up with TRBD2. The CDR3 has 18 amino acids. J lost 7 bases, V lost 0 bases, and 7 bases had no gene match. Germline V gives CDR1 LGHNT, CDR2 FRNRAP. CDR3 in amino acids: CASGLVGLAGVGGGELFF. For the CDR3, the DNA is TGTGCTAGTGGTTTGGTGGGACTAGCGGGAGTCGGGGGCGGGGAGCTGTTTTTT.

The chain links TRBV9 to TRBJ2-3; 7 positions agree with TRBD2. Losses at the gene ends were 1 base for V and 7 bases for J; bases not matched to a gene: 9. The CDR3 is 15 residues long. Germline lookup yields CDR1 SGDLS and CDR2 YYNGEE. The CDR3 DNA follows: TGTGCCAGCAGCGTACTAGCGGACCGATCAAATACGCAGTATTTT. As protein: CASSVLADRSNTQYF.